The rows below give T cell receptor beta chains drawn from one sample of a study of cytomegalovirus exposure and HLA in healthy donors. The table came from immunoSEQ multiplex PCR; TCRdb's copy has only in-frame clones and leaves some out. In the table there are roughly 130,000 clones, around 67% of which are singletons. Sequenced: PBMCs. These receptors came from a woman aged 40-49 years in good health and CMV-seropositive. Both conserved end residues are part of each CDR3. Each record gives: clone size, D gene, J gene, V gene, CDR3 DNA, CDR3 protein. D genes are given only for firm matches. For some rows the clone size is stated as once, few or many, or as a class when expanded; others skip it.

size: .
D: TRBD2
J: TRBJ2-3
V: TRBV28
DNA: TGTGCCAGCAGTTGGTCTCTGGCGGGGGGCACAGATACGCAGTATTTT
CDR3: CASSWSLAGGTDTQYF

size: .
D: TRBD2
J: TRBJ2-5
V: TRBV28
DNA: TGTGCCAGCAGTTTAAGTCTAGCGGGGTACCAAGAGACCCAGTACTTC
CDR3: CASSLSLAGYQETQYF

size: .
D: .
J: TRBJ2-7
V: TRBV5-6
DNA: TGTGCCAGCAGCCGGGGGAGCTCCTACGAGCAGTACTTC
CDR3: CASSRGSSYEQYF

size: .
D: .
J: TRBJ1-3
V: TRBV28
DNA: TGTGCCAGCAGTTTATATCGTGGAAACACCATATATTTT
CDR3: CASSLYRGNTIYF

size: .
D: TRBD1
J: TRBJ1-4
V: TRBV6-6
DNA: TGTGCCAGCACCGGACAGGGAGGCGAAAAACTGTTTTTT
CDR3: CASTGQGGEKLFF

size: .
D: TRBD2
J: TRBJ2-1
V: TRBV11-2
DNA: TGTGCCAGCAGCCGGCGACTAGCGGAGAATGAGCAGTTCTTC
CDR3: CASSRRLAENEQFF

size: .
D: TRBD2
J: TRBJ2-5
V: TRBV18
DNA: TGTGCCAGCTCACTTAGGACTAGCGGGAGTCGGGAGACCCAGTACTTC
CDR3: CASSLRTSGSRETQYF

size: once
D: TRBD1
J: TRBJ2-7
V: TRBV6-6
DNA: TGTGCCAGCAGTCGGGGACAGTCCCCCTACGAGCAGTACTTC
CDR3: CASSRGQSPYEQYF

size: .
D: .
J: TRBJ1-5
V: TRBV19
DNA: TGTGCCACCGCCCTGGAGGGTGTTAGCAATCAGCCCCAGCATTTT
CDR3: CATALEGVSNQPQHF

size: once
D: .
J: TRBJ1-1
V: TRBV28
DNA: TGTGCCAGCAGTTTAGGGACATGGGAAGCTTTCTTT
CDR3: CASSLGTWEAFF

size: few
D: .
J: TRBJ2-1
V: TRBV7-2
DNA: TGTGCCAGCAACGCCGGGGCCTACAATGAGCAGTTCTTC
CDR3: CASNAGAYNEQFF

size: .
D: .
J: TRBJ2-2
V: TRBV9
DNA: TGTGCCAGCAGCGACCGTTGGGCAGGGAACACCGGGGAGCTGTTTTTT
CDR3: CASSDRWAGNTGELFF

size: .
D: .
J: TRBJ2-2
V: TRBV6-5
DNA: TGTGCCAGCAGAGGGGCCGCCGGGGAGCTGTTTTTT
CDR3: CASRGAAGELFF

size: few
D: TRBD2
J: TRBJ2-7
V: TRBV6-5
DNA: TGTGCCAGCAGTTCGACTAGCGGGGGGCCTTACGAGCAGTACTTC
CDR3: CASSSTSGGPYEQYF

size: .
D: TRBD1
J: TRBJ1-2
V: TRBV5-1
DNA: TGTGCCAGCAGTCAAACAGGGGTTTCCTATGGCTACACCTTC
CDR3: CASSQTGVSYGYTF

size: .
D: .
J: TRBJ2-1
V: TRBV11-1
DNA: TGTGCCAGCAGCCGTACTAACAATGAGCAGTTCTTC
CDR3: CASSRTNNEQFF

size: once
D: .
J: TRBJ2-1
V: TRBV7-3
DNA: TGTGCCAGCAGCTTAACAGCAAATCCAAGAAATGAGCAGTTCTTC
CDR3: CASSLTANPRNEQFF